The text below deals with one T cell receptor (beta chain). This clonotype was observed a few times. The antigen it binds to is not known. Per-nucleotide qualities are absent, and no much larger clonotype sits a single base away. The roughly 39 donors, aged roughly 6 to 100 years, were systemically healthy Caucasian individuals from Russia. Roughly 11 milliliters of peripheral blood were drawn from each donor into EDTA-treated Vacutainer tubes. PBMCs were isolated by Ficoll-Paque density-gradient centrifugation, with at least 6.5 million obtained per sample. Trizol reagent was used to extract total RNA from PBMCs, with at least 5 micrograms per sample. Naive CD45RAhigh/CD27high T cell percentages were measured by flow cytometry on a PBMC aliquot from every donor. This entry belongs to a study of blood T cells in healthy people across ages (dated by TCRdb to between 2014 and 2016). Background for the entire study: In model experiments, template switching captured about one uniquely barcoded TCR beta cDNA molecule for every two T cells. Using deep sequencing normalized with unique cDNA molecular identifiers, the study measured how TCR beta repertoire diversity changes with age. The donors were divided into four age groups: young (average around 15 years), middle-aged (approximately 39), aged (approximately 62) and long-lived (about 80). Donors of different ages were randomly distributed across sequencing lanes to avoid experimental bias. Two additional independent replicas of 1 million unique cDNA reads from the same blood draw were analyzed for two donors (one aged 18 to 30 and one aged 80 or older).

Study-level results and caveats: Estimates of total diversity based on one million sequenced T cells were considered lower bounds and underestimates. The CMV infection status of donors was not known, potentially confounding age-related changes in expanded clonotypes. Compared with the aged group, the long-lived group had more naive CD4+ T cells, fewer expanded clones and increased TCR diversity, a pattern suggesting age selection. A strong correlation was found between observed TCR beta diversity and the percentage of naive T cells measured by flow cytometry. Observed TCR beta diversity per million T cells fell roughly linearly with age, and a significant reduction was already apparent by age about 43. Since profiling was done on bulk unsorted PBMCs, naive and antigen-experienced compartments could not be conclusively compared.

For CDR1 and CDR2, the germline V gene (reference sequence) lists LNHNV and YYDKDF. The cysteine opens and the phenylalanine closes a CDR3 of 16 amino acids. Just the 48-base CDR3 DNA is kept, in frame starting at base 1. V loses 3 bases, J loses 1 base, and the germline ends lie 16 bases apart. Libraries were made using 5' RACE. TCRdb names Illumina HiSeq 2500 as the instrument used. The second PCR ran for about 6 to 12 cycles and used a J-beta primer mix along with a sample-barcoded 5' primer. A unique molecular identifier was introduced onto each TCR beta cDNA molecule by a template-switch 5' adaptor carrying 12 random nucleotides. Each sample yielded at least 2.5 million CDR3-containing paired-end reads. The Mint cDNA synthesis kit, primed by a TRBC-specific oligonucleotide, was used to synthesize first-strand cDNA from all RNA. Following uracil-DNA glycosylase treatment, a first 18-cycle PCR with universal primers M1SS and BC2_uni_R was performed on all cDNA. The original pipeline was this. For normalization, 1 million high-quality reads were randomly selected from each sample, with every read carrying a distinct molecular identifier. Instead of being binned into consensus sequences, reads with shared molecular identifiers were discarded. MiTCR, run with a Q25 quality threshold and the strictest error-elimination algorithm, handled CDR3 identification, clonotype clustering and error correction. A nonparametric unseen species model with Euler transformation was used to estimate lower-bound total TCR beta diversity. Through fastp at Q25 and MiXCR, TCRdb rebuilt clones from the public reads, retaining in-frame beta chains. Every distinct CDR3 protein forms one entry, paired with its most common genes and DNA. TCRdb's processing, not the study's, gives the V and J calls here. The sample data list roughly 1.5 million distinct CDR3 sequences, and roughly 43% of these were observed just once. The ten largest account for more than 4% of the sample.

The material sequenced was blood. The V gene is TRBV15 and the J gene is TRBJ2-7, and the D gene may be TRBD2, 5 bases matching. The sequence was collected from a woman in her late teens or twenties in good health. CDR3 reads: CATSRDLGSRSYEQYF. The base sequence is TGTGCCACCAGCAGGGACCTTGGGAGTAGATCCTACGAGCAGTACTTC.